What follows describes a single T cell receptor beta chain. Its antigen is currently unknown. The primer mix had 60 Vbeta and 13 Jbeta primers. Generated by immunoSEQ multiplex PCR, the TCRdb table keeps only in-frame clones and is missing some. Of about 61,000 clones detected, roughly 90% appear once; the ten largest clones hold over 1.2%. The data stem from a study of cytomegalovirus exposure and HLA in healthy donors. Overall study findings and caveats: Data from an earlier analysis indicated that most TCR beta V segments were productive either about 87% or about 30% of the time. Among the CMV-associated chains, three were confirmed in vitro as specific for CMV antigens. Among TCR sequences, most were rare, though some public TCRs appeared in many donors. The study reported that TCR beta sequences accurately predicted HLA-A and HLA-B alleles in most subjects.

V was pared by 1 base and J by 5 bases, with 11 bases between. The CDR3 loop spans 14 amino acids. Looked up from germline, CDR1 is SGHAT and CDR2 is FQDESV (reference sequence). This rearrangement joins TRBV11-1 to TRBJ1-2; possibly TRBD1 for D (6 bases). This clonotype was sampled from a young man in good health and CMV-seropositive. Sequences were obtained from PBMCs. Written as DNA, the CDR3 is TGTGCCAGCAGCTTAGTCCCAGGGGATTATGGCTACACCTTC. It encodes CASSLVPGDYGYTF.